One and the same sample provided the 27 T cell receptor beta chains below, sequenced in a study of shared clonotypes between healthy human individuals. Data came from immunoSEQ multiplex PCR; TCRdb stores just in-frame clones and leaves some out. This table has a few hundred thousand clones, approximately 65% appearing once. Sequences were obtained from memory CD4+ T cells sorted from blood. Subset noted: CD45RA-negative fraction. The receptors were gathered from a young man in good health.

This clone was recorded at least ten times. The chain combines TRBV29-1 with TRBJ2-5, with 8 bases identical to TRBD2. Germline V gene data show CDR1 as SQVTM and CDR2 as ANQGSEA. CDR3 size: 15 residues. The junction had 11 bases not matched to a gene; V was cut back by 5 bases and J by 3 bases. The CDR3 nucleotides are TGCAGCGTTTTACGTTTGGCGGGACTAGAAGAGACCCAGTACTTC. It yields the protein CSVLRLAGLEETQYF.

This clone was recorded at least ten times. The chain recombines TRBV11-3 with TRBJ2-5; D might be TRBD1 (5 bases). Germline CDR1 and CDR2: SGHNT and YENEEA. This CDR3 comprises 15 residues. V was shortened by 1 base and J by 3 bases, with 12 bases between the two germline ends. The CDR3 is CASSLASGSEETQYF. As DNA, the CDR3 is TGTGCCAGCAGCTTAGCTTCAGGGTCTGAAGAGACCCAGTACTTC. Based on the CDR3 plus reference TRBV11-3 and TRBJ2-5, the full variable domain is EAGVVQSPRYKIIEKKQPVAFWCNPISGHNTLYWYLQNLGQGPELLIRYENEEAVDDSQLPKDRFSAERLKGVDSTLKIQPAELGDSAVYLCASSLASGSEETQYFGPGTRLLVL.

The V and J genes are TRBV28 and TRBJ1-3, with TRBD1 as a possible D gene (5 bases). V gave up 7 bases and J gave up 3 bases, with 13 bases separating them. The CDR3 totals 14 residues. In germline, CDR1 is MDHEN, CDR2 SYDVKM. The CDR3 DNA follows: TGTGCCAGCATAGGGGAACGAAGTGGAAACACCATATATTTT. Protein: CASIGERSGNTIYF.

As for this clone: Other DNA variants within this sample encode the same CDR3. The chain links TRBV5-4 to TRBJ1-1; D not certain. Trimming removed 4 bases from V and 1 base from J, with 5 bases in between. The CDR3 loop spans 12 amino acids. The germline CDR1 and CDR2 sequences are SGHNT and YYREEE (reference sequence). The CDR3 loop reads CASSPQNTEAFF. CDR3 in DNA: TGTGCCAGCAGCCCTCAGAACACTGAAGCTTTCTTT.

The V call is TRBV4-3, the J call TRBJ2-7; D tentatively reads TRBD1 or TRBD2 (6 bases each). This CDR3 is 14 amino acids long. V was trimmed by 1 base and J by 6 bases, leaving 13 bases between them. Germline CDR1 LGHNA, CDR2 YSLEER. The chain's CDR3 is CASSQGRGLAEQYF. The CDR3 nucleotides read TGCGCCAGCAGCCAAGGGAGGGGGTTGGCCGAGCAGTACTTC.

A few counts support this clone. The rearrangement joins TRBV15 to TRBJ2-7; either TRBD1 or TRBD2 may supply D (5 bases each). Germline CDR1 LNHNV, CDR2 YYDKDF (reference sequence). The CDR3 has 15 amino acids. V lost 0 bases, J lost 5 bases, and 14 bases lay in between. This chain's CDR3 is CATSRDRARGHEQYF. In DNA, the CDR3 is TGTGCCACCAGCAGAGATCGGGCAAGGGGACACGAGCAGTACTTC.

In its sample, this clone is medium-sized. The chain is built from TRBV18 and TRBJ2-2, with D perhaps TRBD1 or TRBD2 (6 bases each). The CDR3 contains 16 residues. Germline V CDR1 and CDR2: KGHSH, LQKENI. Trimming removed 3 bases at V and 8 bases at J, with 19 bases between. As DNA, the CDR3 is TGTGCCAGCTCACCGGTCGGATTCGGGGGCTCTGGGGAGCTGTTTTTT. Translated, it gives CASSPVGFGGSGELFF.

The V gene is TRBV6-6, the J gene TRBJ2-3, with 8 bases matching TRBD1. The V and J ends lost 5 bases and 4 bases, in that order; junction bases with no gene match: 11. Germline-derived CDR1 and CDR2 are MNHNY and SVGAGI (reference sequence). The CDR3 is made up of 16 amino acids. The CDR3 loop reads CASSRLDRVFSDTQYF. In nucleotides, the CDR3 is TGTGCCAGCAGTCGACTGGACAGGGTCTTTTCAGATACGCAGTATTTT.

There are a few counts of this clone. The V gene is TRBV6-5, the J gene TRBJ2-7, with unresolved D. The CDR3 length is 13 residues. The V gene lost 4 bases and the J gene lost 0 bases, with 7 bases spanning the gap. Germline V CDR1 and CDR2: MNHEY, SVGAGI. This CDR3 reads CASSSMNSYEQYF. The CDR3 region has the DNA TGTGCCAGCAGTTCAATGAACTCCTACGAGCAGTACTTC.

The chain carries TRBV29-1 and TRBJ2-1; D may be TRBD2 (5 bases). Trimming cost V 6 bases and J 10 bases, with 10 bases left between them. The CDR3 length is 10 residues. In germline, CDR1 is SQVTM, CDR2 ANQGSEA. CDR3 amino acids: CSVSRGEQFF. As DNA, the CDR3 is TGCAGCGTGTCTAGAGGGGAGCAGTTCTTC.

Here the CDR3 reads CASSVAQGAGELFF. CDR3 DNA sequence: TGTGCCAGCAGCGTAGCGCAGGGGGCCGGGGAGCTGTTTTTT. The chain uses TRBV9 and TRBJ2-2; 7 nucleotides match TRBD1. Germline-derived CDR1 and CDR2 are SGDLS and YYNGEE. J gave up 6 bases and V 0 bases, and 2 bases lay outside the gene matches. The CDR3 sequence is 14 residues long.

The sample holds many counts of this clone. The gene calls are TRBV7-8 and TRBJ2-6, with D possibly being TRBD1 (6 bases). V lost 1 base and J lost 3, with 16 bases in between. Germline V lookup: CDR1 SGHVS, CDR2 FQNEAQ. CDR3 length: 18 residues. CDR3 protein: CASSLGSLRGSGANVLTF. For the CDR3, the DNA is TGTGCCAGCAGCTTAGGTAGTTTGAGGGGGAGTGGGGCCAACGTCCTGACTTTC.

This chain joins TRBV6-1 and TRBJ1-1, with a possible D match to TRBD1 (6 bases). CDR1 and CDR2 (germline): MNHNS, SASEGT. Trimming removed 2 bases at V and 11 bases at J, with 18 bases between. The CDR3 covers 14 residues. CDR3 in DNA: TGTGCCAGCAGTGAATCCGGGGCAGGGGTGCGTGCTTTCTTT. Its translation: CASSESGAGVRAFF.

This chain joins TRBV27 and TRBJ2-3; 7 bases match TRBD1. The germline CDR1 and CDR2 sequences are MNHEY and SMNVEV (reference sequence). The J segment lost 0 bases and the V segment lost 6 bases, leaving 6 bases of the junction unmatched. CDR3 length: 15 amino acids. Here the CDR3 reads CASSPDRVSTDTQYF. DNA of the CDR3: TGTGCCAGCAGCCCCGACAGGGTGAGCACAGATACGCAGTATTTT.

The chain couples TRBV4-2 to TRBJ1-4; D remains unclear. The CDR3 extends over 13 amino acids. The germline CDR1 and CDR2 sequences are LGHNA and YNFKEQ. V gave up 0 bases and J gave up 7 bases, with 6 bases separating them. The CDR3 DNA reads TGTGCCAGCAGCCAAGAACGGGCTGAAAAACTGTTTTTT. It translates to CASSQERAEKLFF.

The chain has TRBV5-1 and TRBJ2-2; D not certain. V lost 5 bases and J 2 bases, leaving 10 bases between the germline ends. This CDR3 spans 14 amino acids. Germline V gene sequence: CDR1 SGHRS, CDR2 YFSETQ. CDR3 sequence (DNA): TGCGCCAGCAGTTACGACGGCAACACCGGGGAGCTGTTTTTT. This encodes CASSYDGNTGELFF.

This rearrangement joins TRBV5-1 to TRBJ2-3; maybe TRBD2 (6 bases). CDR1 is SGHRS, CDR2 YFSETQ, per germline. This CDR3 is 17 amino acids long. The V end lost 5 bases, the J end lost 0 bases, and 19 bases lay between the germline ends. The CDR3 DNA reads as TGCGCCAGCAGTTCTACCGGGAGTACATACAGCACAGATACGCAGTATTTT. The encoded protein is CASSSTGSTYSTDTQYF.

The chain joins TRBV9 to TRBJ2-5; the match to TRBD2 covers 10 bases. The germline V gene has CDR1 SGDLS and CDR2 YYNGEE. Trimming cost V 5 bases and J 4 bases; bases outside gene matches: 8. The CDR3 is made up of 15 amino acids. CDR3 in amino acids: CASSKRTSGPETQYF. As DNA, the CDR3 is TGTGCCAGCAGTAAAAGGACTAGCGGACCAGAGACCCAGTACTTC.

The chain has TRBV6-1 and TRBJ2-1; D gene uncertain. The CDR3 is 15 residues long. V dropped 7 bases and J dropped 5 bases, with 18 bases sitting between them. Per the germline V gene, CDR1 is MNHNS and CDR2 is SASEGT. CDR3 nucleotide sequence: TGTGCCAGCACACCCCGGGCTAGTAAACACAATGAGCAGTTCTTC. Protein product: CASTPRASKHNEQFF.

This clone has only a few counts. The chain combines TRBV13 with TRBJ2-5; TRBD1 matches at 10 bases. Germline V lookup: CDR1 PRHDT, CDR2 FYEKMQ (reference sequence). V shed 5 bases and J 5 bases; nucleotides not matched to a gene: 8. The CDR3 length is 15 residues. CDR3 residues: CASSRRQGAGETQYF. As DNA, the CDR3 is TGTGCCAGCAGCCGACGACAGGGGGCAGGGGAGACCCAGTACTTC.

This rearrangement joins TRBV28 to TRBJ1-1; the D is unclear. The CDR3 is 17 amino acids. CDR1 MDHEN and CDR2 SYDVKM come from the germline V gene. V dropped 5 bases and J dropped 3 bases, with 22 bases sitting between them. The CDR3 protein is CASSQTGPPRWDTEAFF. CDR3 DNA: TGTGCCAGCAGTCAGACCGGGCCTCCGAGGTGGGACACTGAAGCTTTCTTT.

The chain recombines TRBV5-4 with TRBJ2-4; 11 bases line up with TRBD1. V trimming: 4 bases; J trimming: 2 bases; junction bases outside the gene matches: 8. The germline V gene has CDR1 SGHNT and CDR2 YYREEE (reference sequence). This CDR3 is built from 17 residues. The CDR3 DNA follows: TGTGCCAGCAGCCCCGGCGGACAGGGGGCTTCCAAAAACATTCAGTACTTC. Encoded protein: CASSPGGQGASKNIQYF.

The J gene is TRBJ2-1, the V gene TRBV5-8, with D perhaps matching TRBD2 (6 bases). The germline V and J ends were trimmed by 5 bases and 3 bases, with 12 bases remaining between them. CDR3 length: 14 residues. Germline V lookup: CDR1 SGHTS, CDR2 YDEGEE. The CDR3 region is CASRQPGGYNEQFF. DNA of the CDR3: TGTGCCAGCAGACAACCCGGGGGCTACAATGAGCAGTTCTTC.

The chain recombines TRBV7-9 with TRBJ1-2, with 10 positions matching TRBD1. CDR1 and CDR2 (germline): SEHNR, FQNEAQ (reference sequence). This CDR3 has 14 residues. V lost 2 bases, J lost 8 bases, and 5 bases stayed unmatched. CDR3 nucleotide sequence: TGTGCCAGCAGCTTAAGTATGACAGGGGGCGGCTACACCTTC. Protein sequence: CASSLSMTGGGYTF.

The table lists this clone with a count of one. The chain couples TRBV9 to TRBJ2-1; D is undetermined. The CDR3 has 15 amino acids. CDR1 and CDR2 from the germline V gene are SGDLS and YYNGEE. Trimming shortened V by 0 bases and J by 8 bases, and 15 bases separated the two germline ends. The DNA of the CDR3 is TGTGCCAGCAGCGTAGGAAAGGGTCTTCATTATGAGCAGTTCTTC. Protein: CASSVGKGLHYEQFF.

V and J are TRBV7-9 and TRBJ1-1; D perhaps matches TRBD1 (5 bases). Between the trimmed V and J ends, which lost 5 bases and 1 base, there was a span of 14 bases. CDR1 SEHNR and CDR2 FQNEAQ come from the germline V gene (reference sequence). CDR3 length: 15 residues. The CDR3 reads CASSKPGLRNTEAFF. CDR3 DNA: TGTGCCAGCAGCAAACCGGGACTTAGGAACACTGAAGCTTTCTTT.

The J gene is TRBJ2-1, the V gene TRBV5-1, with D possibly TRBD2 on 6 matching bases. This CDR3 is built from 18 residues. Germline assignment: CDR1 SGHRS and CDR2 YFSETQ. The ends were cut back, 0 bases at V and 2 bases at J, with 18 bases in the middle. In nucleotides, the CDR3 is TGCGCCAGCAGCTTGGAATTAGCGGAGAACCCCCCCTACAATGAGCAGTTCTTC. Translated: CASSLELAENPPYNEQFF.